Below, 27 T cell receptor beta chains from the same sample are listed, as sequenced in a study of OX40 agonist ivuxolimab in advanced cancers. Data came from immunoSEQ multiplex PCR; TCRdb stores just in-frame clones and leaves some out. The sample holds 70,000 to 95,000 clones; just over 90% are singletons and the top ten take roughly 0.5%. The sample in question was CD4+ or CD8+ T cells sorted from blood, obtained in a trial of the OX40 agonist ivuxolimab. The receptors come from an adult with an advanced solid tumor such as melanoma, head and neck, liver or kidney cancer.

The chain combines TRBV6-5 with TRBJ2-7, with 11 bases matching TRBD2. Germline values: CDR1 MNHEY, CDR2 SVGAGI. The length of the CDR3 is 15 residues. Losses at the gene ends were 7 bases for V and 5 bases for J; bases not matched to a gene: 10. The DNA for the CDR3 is TGTGCCAGCAACTCCCCGGGACTAGCGGCGCACGAGCAGTACTTC. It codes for CASNSPGLAAHEQYF.

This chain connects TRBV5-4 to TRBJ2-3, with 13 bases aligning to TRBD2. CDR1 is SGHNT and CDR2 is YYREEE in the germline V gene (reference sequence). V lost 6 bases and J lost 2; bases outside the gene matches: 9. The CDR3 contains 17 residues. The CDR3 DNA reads TGTGCCAGCAAAGGACTAGCGGGGGTCAACTTCACAGATACGCAGTATTTT. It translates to CASKGLAGVNFTDTQYF.

The CDR3 bases are TGCGCCAGCAGCTTGGCCGGAGGGACAGGGACCACCGGGGAGCTGTTTTTT. It is translated as CASSLAGGTGTTGELFF. The genes are TRBV5-1 and TRBJ2-2; 9 positions agree with TRBD1. The J segment lost 4 bases and the V segment lost 0 bases, leaving 7 bases of the junction unmatched. This CDR3 has 17 residues. The germline V gene encodes CDR1 SGHRS and CDR2 YFSETQ.

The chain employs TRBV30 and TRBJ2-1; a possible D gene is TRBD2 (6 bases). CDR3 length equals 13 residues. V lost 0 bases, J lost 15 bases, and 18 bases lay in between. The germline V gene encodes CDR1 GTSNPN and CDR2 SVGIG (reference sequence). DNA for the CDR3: TGTGCCTGGAGTGTAATCTTTGGAGGGGAGTGGTTCTTC. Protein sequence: CAWSVIFGGEWFF.

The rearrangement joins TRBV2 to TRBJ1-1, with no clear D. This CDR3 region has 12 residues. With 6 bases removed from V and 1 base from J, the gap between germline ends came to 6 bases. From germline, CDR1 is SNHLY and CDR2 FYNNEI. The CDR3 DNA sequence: TGTGCCAGCAGCCCCCGGAACACTGAAGCTTTCTTT. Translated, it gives CASSPRNTEAFF.

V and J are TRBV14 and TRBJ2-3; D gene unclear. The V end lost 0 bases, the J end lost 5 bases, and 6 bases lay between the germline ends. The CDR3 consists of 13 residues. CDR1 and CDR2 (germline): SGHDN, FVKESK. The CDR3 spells CASSQDQEDTQYF. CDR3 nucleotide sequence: TGTGCCAGCAGCCAAGATCAGGAAGATACGCAGTATTTT.

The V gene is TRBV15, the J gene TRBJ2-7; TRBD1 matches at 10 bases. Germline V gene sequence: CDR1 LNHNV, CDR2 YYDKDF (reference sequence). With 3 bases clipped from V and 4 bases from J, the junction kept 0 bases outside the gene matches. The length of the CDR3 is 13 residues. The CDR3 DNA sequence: TGTGCCACCAGCAGGGACAGGGGGTACGAGCAGTACTTC. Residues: CATSRDRGYEQYF.

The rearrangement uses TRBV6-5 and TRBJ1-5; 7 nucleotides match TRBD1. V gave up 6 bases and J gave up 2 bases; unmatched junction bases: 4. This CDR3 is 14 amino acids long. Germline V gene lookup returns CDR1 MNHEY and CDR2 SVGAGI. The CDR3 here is CASSRDSGNQPQHF. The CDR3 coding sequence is TGTGCCAGCAGCCGGGACAGTGGCAATCAGCCCCAGCATTTT.

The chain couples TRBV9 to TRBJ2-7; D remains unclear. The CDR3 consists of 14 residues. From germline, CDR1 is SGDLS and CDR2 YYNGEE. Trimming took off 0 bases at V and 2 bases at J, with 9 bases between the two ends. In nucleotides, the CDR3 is TGTGCCAGCAGCGTAGGTGGTAGAACCTACGAGCAGTACTTC. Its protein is CASSVGGRTYEQYF. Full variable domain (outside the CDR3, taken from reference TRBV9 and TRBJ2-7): DSGVTQTPKHLITATGQRVTLRCSPRSGDLSVYWYQQSLDQGLQFLIQYYNGEERAKGNILERFSAQQFPDLHSELNLSSLELGDSALYFCASSVGGRTYEQYFGPGTRLTVT.

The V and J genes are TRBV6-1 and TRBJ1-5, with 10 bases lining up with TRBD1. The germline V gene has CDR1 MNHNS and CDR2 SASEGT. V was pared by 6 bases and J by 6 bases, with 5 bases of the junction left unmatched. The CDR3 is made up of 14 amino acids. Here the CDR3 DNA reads TGTGCCAGCAGCGACGGGACAGGGGTTCAGCCCCAGCATTTT. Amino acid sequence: CASSDGTGVQPQHF.

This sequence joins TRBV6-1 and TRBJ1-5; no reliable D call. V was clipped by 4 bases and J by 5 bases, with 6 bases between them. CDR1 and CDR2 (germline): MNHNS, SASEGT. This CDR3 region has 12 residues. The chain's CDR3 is CASSGRDQPQHF. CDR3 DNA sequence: TGTGCCAGCAGTGGGCGGGATCAGCCCCAGCATTTT.

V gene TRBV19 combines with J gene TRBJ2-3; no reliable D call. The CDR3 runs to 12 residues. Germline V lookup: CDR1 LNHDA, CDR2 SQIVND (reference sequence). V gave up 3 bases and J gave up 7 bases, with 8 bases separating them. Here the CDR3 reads CASSIVGNTQYF. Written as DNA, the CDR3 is TGTGCCAGTAGTATCGTGGGGAATACGCAGTATTTT.

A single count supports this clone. The CDR3 bases are TGTGCCAGCAGCCACAAACAGGGGGCGAGGACTGAAGCTTTCTTT. Translated, it gives CASSHKQGARTEAFF. This rearrangement joins TRBV28 to TRBJ1-1; TRBD1 matches at 9 bases. Per germline, CDR1 MDHEN and CDR2 SYDVKM. The length of the CDR3 is 15 residues. Trimming removed 6 bases from V and 5 bases from J; junction bases left unmatched: 10.

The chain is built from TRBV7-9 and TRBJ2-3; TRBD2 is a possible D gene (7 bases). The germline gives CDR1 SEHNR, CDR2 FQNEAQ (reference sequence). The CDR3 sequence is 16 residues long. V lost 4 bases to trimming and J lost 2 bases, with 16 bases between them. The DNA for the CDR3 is TGTGCCAGCAGCTGGGGGGGGCAGGAACTCACAGATACGCAGTATTTT. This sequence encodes CASSWGGQELTDTQYF. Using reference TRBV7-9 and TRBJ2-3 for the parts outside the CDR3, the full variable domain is DTGVSQNPRHKITKRGQNVTFRCDPISEHNRLYWYRQTLGQGPEFLTYFQNEAQLEKSRLLSDRFSAERPKGSFSTLEIQRTEQGDSAMYLCASSWGGQELTDTQYFGPGTRLTVL.

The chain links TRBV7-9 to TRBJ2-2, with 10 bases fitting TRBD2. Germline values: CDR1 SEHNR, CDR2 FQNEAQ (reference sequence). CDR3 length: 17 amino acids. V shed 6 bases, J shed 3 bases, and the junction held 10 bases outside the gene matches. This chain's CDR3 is CASRSSGRAADTGELFF. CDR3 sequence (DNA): TGTGCCAGCAGGTCCAGCGGGAGGGCCGCTGACACCGGGGAGCTGTTTTTT.

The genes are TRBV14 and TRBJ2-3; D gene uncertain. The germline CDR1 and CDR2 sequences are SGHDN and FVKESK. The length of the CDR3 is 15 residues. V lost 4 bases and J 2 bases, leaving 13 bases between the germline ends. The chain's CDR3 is CASSPVGRTTDTQYF. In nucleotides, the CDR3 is TGTGCCAGCAGCCCTGTCGGACGGACCACAGATACGCAGTATTTT.

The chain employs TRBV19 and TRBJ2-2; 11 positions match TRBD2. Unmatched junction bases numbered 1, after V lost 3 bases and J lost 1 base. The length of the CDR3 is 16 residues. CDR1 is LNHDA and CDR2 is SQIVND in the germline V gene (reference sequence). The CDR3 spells CASSITSGRNTGELFF. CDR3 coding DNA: TGTGCCAGTAGTATCACTAGCGGGAGGAACACCGGGGAGCTGTTTTTT.

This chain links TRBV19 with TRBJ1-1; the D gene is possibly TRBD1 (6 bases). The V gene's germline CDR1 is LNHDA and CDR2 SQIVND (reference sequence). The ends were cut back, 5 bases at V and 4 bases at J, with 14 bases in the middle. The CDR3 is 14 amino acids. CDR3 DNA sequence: TGTGCCAGTAGTGAAAGGGGGAAGTTCACTGAAGCTTTCTTT. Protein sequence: CASSERGKFTEAFF. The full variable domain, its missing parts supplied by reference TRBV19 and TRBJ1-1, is DGGITQSPKYLFRKEGQNVTLSCEQNLNHDAMYWYRQDPGQGLRLIYYSQIVNDFQKGDIAEGYSVSREKKESFPLTVTSAQKNPTAFYLCASSERGKFTEAFFGQGTRLTVV.

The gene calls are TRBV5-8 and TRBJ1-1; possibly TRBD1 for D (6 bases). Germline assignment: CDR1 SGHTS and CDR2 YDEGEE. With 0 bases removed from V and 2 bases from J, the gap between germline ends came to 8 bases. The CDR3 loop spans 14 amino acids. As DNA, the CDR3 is TGTGCCAGCAGCTTGGAACAGGGAAACACTGAAGCTTTCTTT. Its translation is CASSLEQGNTEAFF. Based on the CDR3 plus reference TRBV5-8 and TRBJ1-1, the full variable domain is EAGVTQSPTHLIKTRGQQATLRCSPISGHTSVYWYQQALGLGLQFLLWYDEGEERNRGNFPPRFSGRQFPNYSSELNVNALELEDSALYLCASSLEQGNTEAFFGQGTRLTVV.

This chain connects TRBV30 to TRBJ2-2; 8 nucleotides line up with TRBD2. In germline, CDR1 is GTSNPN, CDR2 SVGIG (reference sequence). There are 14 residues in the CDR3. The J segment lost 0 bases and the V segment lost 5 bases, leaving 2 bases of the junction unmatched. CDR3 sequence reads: CAWREGSNTGELFF. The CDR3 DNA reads TGTGCCTGGCGGGAGGGATCGAACACCGGGGAGCTGTTTTTT.

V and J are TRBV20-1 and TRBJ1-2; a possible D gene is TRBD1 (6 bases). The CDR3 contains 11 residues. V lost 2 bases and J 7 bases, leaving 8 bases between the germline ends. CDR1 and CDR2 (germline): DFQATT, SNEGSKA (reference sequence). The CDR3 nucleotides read TGCAGTGCTAGAACAGGGTTTGGCTACACCTTC. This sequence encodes CSARTGFGYTF.

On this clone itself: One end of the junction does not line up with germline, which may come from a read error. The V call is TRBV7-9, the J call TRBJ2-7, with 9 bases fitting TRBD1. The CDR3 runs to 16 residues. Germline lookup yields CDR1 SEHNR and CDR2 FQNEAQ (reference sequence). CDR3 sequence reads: CASSLVGTGRSSEQYF. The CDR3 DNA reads TGTGCCAGCAGCTTAGTGGGGACAGGGCGTTCCTCCGAGCAGTACTTC.

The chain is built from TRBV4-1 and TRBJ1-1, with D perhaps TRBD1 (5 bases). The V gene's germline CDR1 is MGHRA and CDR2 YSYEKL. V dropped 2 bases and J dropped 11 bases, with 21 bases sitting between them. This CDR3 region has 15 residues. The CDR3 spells CASSQRLGTPPVAFF. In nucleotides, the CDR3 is TGCGCCAGCAGCCAACGATTAGGGACCCCGCCTGTCGCTTTCTTT.

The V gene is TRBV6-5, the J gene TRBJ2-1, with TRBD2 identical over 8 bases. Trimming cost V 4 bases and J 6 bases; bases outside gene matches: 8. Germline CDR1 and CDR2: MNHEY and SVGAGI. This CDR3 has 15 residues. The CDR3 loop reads CASSSGLAKLNEQFF. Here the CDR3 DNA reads TGTGCCAGCAGTTCCGGACTAGCCAAACTCAATGAGCAGTTCTTC.

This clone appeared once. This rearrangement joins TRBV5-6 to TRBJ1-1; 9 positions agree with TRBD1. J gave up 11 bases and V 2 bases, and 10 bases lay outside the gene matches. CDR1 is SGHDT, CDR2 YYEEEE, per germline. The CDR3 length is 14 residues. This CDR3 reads CASSLRTGAEGAFF. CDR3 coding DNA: TGTGCCAGCAGCTTACGGACAGGGGCGGAGGGCGCTTTCTTT.

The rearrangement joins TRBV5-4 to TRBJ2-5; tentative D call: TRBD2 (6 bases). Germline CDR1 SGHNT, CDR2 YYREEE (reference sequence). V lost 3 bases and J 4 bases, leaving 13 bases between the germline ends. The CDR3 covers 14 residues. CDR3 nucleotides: TGTGCCAGCAGCTCCCCGGGAGCGACAGAGACCCAGTACTTC. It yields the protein CASSSPGATETQYF. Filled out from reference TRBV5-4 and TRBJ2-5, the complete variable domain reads ETGVTQSPTHLIKTRGQQVTLRCSSQSGHNTVSWYQQALGQGPQFIFQYYREEENGRGNFPPRFSGLQFPNYSSELNVNALELDDSALYLCASSSPGATETQYFGPGTRLLVL.

CDR3 DNA: TGTGCCAGCACTAGACTCGGCAATGAAAAACTGTTTTTT. Translated: CASTRLGNEKLFF. The chain uses TRBV2 and TRBJ1-4; no definite D call. Trimming took off 7 bases at V and 5 bases at J, with 11 bases between the two ends. The CDR3 is 13 amino acids. Germline CDR1 reads SNHLY; CDR2 reads FYNNEI.